This entry lists 23 T cell receptor beta chains sequenced from one sample in a study of blood T cell repertoires in COVID-19. The protocol was immunoSEQ multiplex PCR, while the TCRdb copy is restricted to in-frame clones and leaves out a portion. The sample contains some 16,000 clones, approximately 78% of which appear only once. The specimen was peripheral blood. These receptors all stem from a man between 60 and 70 years old with acute or convalescent COVID-19.

The chain links TRBV5-1 to TRBJ1-1; the D gene is possibly TRBD1 (5 bases). V was clipped by 4 bases and J by 9 bases, with 16 bases between them. CDR1 and CDR2 (germline): SGHRS, YFSETQ. CDR3 length equals 13 residues. The CDR3 DNA is TGCGCCAGCAGCACCGAGCAGGGCTACAAAGCTTTCTTT. It encodes CASSTEQGYKAFF. The full variable domain, its missing parts supplied by reference TRBV5-1 and TRBJ1-1, is KAGVTQTPRYLIKTRGQQVTLSCSPISGHRSVSWYQQTPGQGLQFLFEYFSETQRNKGNFPGRFSGRQFSNSRSEMNVSTLELGDSALYLCASSTEQGYKAFFGQGTRLTVV.

The chain links TRBV12-3 or TRBV12-4 to TRBJ1-3; a weak D match, TRBD1 (5 bases). The V and J ends lost 8 bases and 4 bases respectively, with 12 bases between them. The CDR3 is made up of 13 amino acids. CDR3 residues: CASGRAGGNTIYF. The CDR3 nucleotides read TGTGCCAGCGGCAGGGCGGGGGGAAACACCATATATTTT.

V and J are TRBV5-4 and TRBJ2-3, with D possibly TRBD2 on 5 matching bases. Trimming left V 2 bases short and J 14 bases short, with 15 bases between. CDR3 size: 12 residues. CDR1 and CDR2 (germline): SGHNT, YYREEE (reference sequence). CDR3 sequence (DNA): TGTGCCAGCAGCTTAGGACTGACTCCGCCGTATTTT. This encodes CASSLGLTPPYF.

The chain employs TRBV20-1 and TRBJ2-1, with D perhaps TRBD2 (5 bases). V was trimmed by 1 base and J by 7 bases, leaving 5 bases between them. Per the germline V gene, CDR1 is DFQATT and CDR2 is SNEGSKA (reference sequence). This CDR3 contains 11 residues. CDR3 nucleotide sequence: TGCAGTGCTAGAGCGGGGAATGAGCAGTTCTTC. Encoded protein: CSARAGNEQFF.

CDR3 sequence: CASSLGLRGGYGYTF. The CDR3 DNA reads as TGTGCCAGCAGCTTAGGCCTGAGAGGGGGCTATGGCTACACCTTC. The chain employs TRBV13 and TRBJ1-2, with D tentatively TRBD1 (6 bases). This CDR3 has 15 amino acids. Per the germline V gene, CDR1 is PRHDT and CDR2 is FYEKMQ (reference sequence). Trimming took off 0 bases at V and 4 bases at J, with 12 bases between the two ends.

The chain uses TRBV11-2 and TRBJ1-5, with D tentatively TRBD1 (6 bases). V lost 2 bases to trimming and J lost 4 bases, with 12 bases between them. Germline V gives CDR1 SGHAT, CDR2 FQNNGV. The CDR3 runs to 15 residues. The CDR3 sequence is CASSLFEGGNQPQHF. CDR3 bases: TGTGCCAGCAGCTTATTTGAAGGGGGAAATCAGCCCCAGCATTTT. Full variable domain (rest looked up from reference TRBV11-2 and TRBJ1-5): EAGVAQSPRYKIIEKRQSVAFWCNPISGHATLYWYQQILGQGPKLLIQFQNNGVVDDSQLPKDRFSAERLKGVDSTLKIQPAKLEDSAVYLCASSLFEGGNQPQHFGDGTRLSIL.

The chain combines TRBV9 with TRBJ2-1; 11 bases align to TRBD2. CDR1 SGDLS and CDR2 YYNGEE come from the germline V gene. The CDR3 covers 15 residues. J was trimmed by 7 bases and V by 0 bases; bases with no gene match: 3. The CDR3 sequence: CASSVAGLAANEQFF. The CDR3 DNA reads as TGTGCCAGCAGCGTAGCGGGACTAGCGGCTAATGAGCAGTTCTTC.

This clone was detected a few times. This chain connects TRBV4-1 to TRBJ1-1; TRBD1 matches 7 bases. Germline trimming cut 4 bases from V and 6 bases from J; bases unmatched to any gene: 8. CDR1 MGHRA and CDR2 YSYEKL come from the germline V gene. This CDR3 is built from 14 residues. The CDR3 loop is CASSPLDRVSEAFF. The DNA for the CDR3 is TGCGCCAGCAGCCCCCTTGACAGGGTCTCTGAAGCTTTCTTT.

This chain joins TRBV5-1 and TRBJ2-3; 10 bases line up with TRBD2. Germline V gene lookup returns CDR1 SGHRS and CDR2 YFSETQ. The CDR3 is 16 residues long. J lost 0 bases, V lost 4 bases, and 5 bases had no gene match. CDR3 sequence: CASSLGTSDSTDTQYF. The DNA for the CDR3 is TGCGCCAGCAGCCTCGGGACTAGCGATAGCACAGATACGCAGTATTTT.

Only one count was recorded for this clone. This chain joins TRBV2 and TRBJ2-7, with 9 bases aligning to TRBD1. In germline, CDR1 is SNHLY, CDR2 FYNNEI. The CDR3 totals 13 residues. The J segment lost 3 bases and the V segment lost 7 bases, leaving 4 bases of the junction unmatched. The CDR3 DNA follows: TGTGCCAGCACTAGGGACAGGGACTACGAGCAGTACTTC. It yields the protein CASTRDRDYEQYF. The full variable domain, its missing parts supplied by reference TRBV2 and TRBJ2-7, is EPEVTQTPSHQVTQMGQEVILRCVPISNHLYFYWYRQILGQKVEFLVSFYNNEISEKSEIFDDQFSVERPDGSNFTLKIRSTKLEDSAMYFCASTRDRDYEQYFGPGTRLTVT.

This clone was seen a handful of times. The V and J genes are TRBV6-5 and TRBJ1-1; D may be TRBD1 (6 bases). The CDR3 has 13 amino acids. Deletions cut 7 bases from V and 4 bases from J, with 13 bases between. Germline V CDR1 and CDR2: MNHEY, SVGAGI. The DNA of the CDR3 is TGTGCCAGCATTACAGGGAGAGGCACTGAAGCTTTCTTT. Amino acids: CASITGRGTEAFF.

V usage is TRBV6-5 and J usage is TRBJ1-5; perhaps TRBD1 as D (6 bases). The CDR3 spans 15 residues. V was cut by 6 bases and J by 7 bases, with 19 bases left in between. Germline V gene lookup returns CDR1 MNHEY and CDR2 SVGAGI. CDR3 in DNA: TGTGCCAGCAGCACTCCAGAAGGGGGAGCCCAGCCCCAGCATTTT. Protein: CASSTPEGGAQPQHF.

V is TRBV27 and J is TRBJ1-2; 9 bases agree with TRBD1. The V gene's germline CDR1 is MNHEY and CDR2 SMNVEV (reference sequence). The CDR3 covers 14 residues. V trimming: 2 bases; J trimming: 6 bases; junction bases outside the gene matches: 4. The CDR3 sequence is CASSLATGGDGYTF. CDR3 in DNA: TGTGCCAGCAGTTTAGCGACAGGGGGAGATGGCTACACCTTC.

The chain recombines TRBV5-6 with TRBJ2-3; D is perhaps TRBD1 (6 bases). The germline V gene encodes CDR1 SGHDT and CDR2 YYEEEE. Trimming cost V 1 base and J 4 bases, with 13 bases left between them. CDR3 length: 15 residues. The CDR3 DNA reads TGTGCCAGCAGCTTGTTGGGACACTTGGCAGATACGCAGTATTTT. Protein product: CASSLLGHLADTQYF.

This clone came up once. V usage is TRBV29-1 and J usage is TRBJ1-2; D is unresolved. Trimming left V 4 bases short and J 3 bases short, with 12 bases between. Germline V gives CDR1 SQVTM, CDR2 ANQGSEA. The CDR3 contains 13 residues. The chain's CDR3 is CSVGGGTDYGYTF. The CDR3 DNA is TGCAGCGTTGGGGGAGGCACAGACTATGGCTACACCTTC.

CDR3 nucleotide sequence: TGTGCCAGCAGCTTAATCCAGGGTTCCTCCTACGAGCAGTACTTC. Protein: CASSLIQGSSYEQYF. V and J are TRBV5-4 and TRBJ2-7; D possibly corresponds to TRBD1 (5 bases). The CDR3 spans 15 residues. Germline V gene lookup returns CDR1 SGHNT and CDR2 YYREEE (reference sequence). V was trimmed by 2 bases and J by 0 bases, leaving 12 bases between them.

This clone has a single count. The chain has TRBV5-4 and TRBJ2-3; 8 bases line up with TRBD2. The ends lost 4 bases at V and 2 bases at J; junction bases unmatched: 9. Per germline, CDR1 SGHNT and CDR2 YYREEE (reference sequence). The CDR3 runs to 16 residues. The chain's CDR3 is CASSPLAGGNTDTQYF. The CDR3 nucleotides are TGTGCCAGCAGCCCTTTGGCGGGGGGTAACACAGATACGCAGTATTTT.

V and J are TRBV7-6 and TRBJ2-7, with TRBD1 matching over 8 bases. Trimming at V came to 4 bases and at J to 6 bases, leaving 17 bases not matched to a gene. Germline V gene data show CDR1 as SGHVS and CDR2 as FNYEAQ. This CDR3 is built from 17 residues. This CDR3 reads CASSSHTLGRGRSEQYF. The CDR3 DNA is TGTGCCAGCAGCTCCCATACCTTGGGCAGGGGGCGTTCCGAGCAGTACTTC.

V gene TRBV2 combines with J gene TRBJ1-5, with 7 bases fitting TRBD1. This CDR3 region has 13 residues. The V gene end was trimmed by 6 bases and the J gene end by 7 bases; junction bases not matched to a gene: 6. CDR1 and CDR2 (germline): SNHLY, FYNNEI. CDR3 nucleotides: TGTGCCAGCAGCAGGGGGAACTTACAGCCCCAGCATTTT. Amino acid sequence: CASSRGNLQPQHF.

V and J are TRBV4-2 and TRBJ2-5; 8 bases agree with TRBD2. The length of the CDR3 is 19 residues. J was trimmed by 3 bases and V by 1 base; bases with no gene match: 16. The germline V gene has CDR1 LGHNA and CDR2 YNFKEQ. The CDR3, as DNA: TGTGCCAGCAGCCAAGGGAACGGGCGGGGGGCCGGTATGAAAGAGACCCAGTACTTC. Protein product: CASSQGNGRGAGMKETQYF.

In this sample, this clone turned up a few times. This chain joins TRBV5-8 and TRBJ1-2; D gene uncertain. The CDR3 consists of 14 residues. CDR1 and CDR2 from the germline V gene are SGHTS and YDEGEE. V lost 4 bases to trimming and J lost 0 bases, with 10 bases between them. CDR3 sequence (DNA): TGTGCCAGCAGCCCAGAACCCGCTAACTATGGCTACACCTTC. Protein: CASSPEPANYGYTF.

The chain recombines TRBV24-1 with TRBJ2-2, with D possibly TRBD1 on 7 matching bases. V lost 9 bases to trimming and J lost 6 bases, with 16 bases between them. This CDR3 is built from 14 residues. From germline, CDR1 is KGHDR and CDR2 SFDVKD. CDR3 sequence: CATGEARGPGELFF. Here the CDR3 DNA reads TGTGCCACCGGGGAGGCTAGGGGGCCCGGGGAGCTGTTTTTT.

This clone was detected only once. V is TRBV6-5 and J is TRBJ2-1; a weak D match, TRBD1 (5 bases). This CDR3 spans 15 amino acids. V was pared by 10 bases and J by 15 bases, with 31 bases between. In germline, CDR1 is MNHEY, CDR2 SVGAGI. CDR3 sequence reads: CATLYGLGPRTVRFF. Here the CDR3 DNA reads TGTGCCACCCTATACGGCTTGGGGCCACGAACGGTTCGGTTCTTC.